The 8 T cell receptor beta chains given below trace back to one sample, sequenced in a study of CXCR3-negative and CXCR3-positive naive CD8 T cells. Whole-study findings and limits: CXCR3-expressing naive cells carried TRB CDR3s more hydrophobic than those of CXCR3-negative naive cells.

The authors prepared UMI-labeled TRB cDNA libraries by 5' RACE. No DNA is given; TCRdb re-called the 5' RACE reads and lists each CDR3 protein once. The sample data list 140,000 to 150,000 distinct CDR3 sequences. These receptors' antigens are unknown. The sample consisted of naive CXCR3+ CD8+ T cells from blood. The subset is: CD45RO-CCR7+CD27+CD95- naive CD8+ T cells expressing CXCR3 (TNR3+). The receptors derive from a human donor in good health. Some clones in this sample may be carry-over from other donors' samples.

This sequence joins TRBV29-1 and TRBJ2-7; with no DNA, the TCRdb D assignment of TRBD2 cannot be verified. The CDR3 has 14 amino acids. CDR1 and CDR2 (germline): SQVTM, ANQGSEA. CDR3 in amino acids: CSAIAGGTPNEQYF.

The chain couples TRBV7-3 to TRBJ2-1. The CDR3 length is 14 residues. Germline loops: CDR1 SGHTA, CDR2 FQGTGA. The CDR3 here is CASSFGGAHNEQFF.

The rearrangement links TRBV7-2 to TRBJ2-7. The CDR3 loop spans 13 amino acids. Germline-derived CDR1 and CDR2 are SGHTA and FQGNSA. The CDR3 loop reads CASSLEREDEQYF.

This CDR3 is CASSPGPLGNQPQHF. The J gene is TRBJ1-5, the V gene TRBV13. There are 15 residues in the CDR3. Germline loops: CDR1 PRHDT, CDR2 FYEKMQ (reference sequence).

The chain uses TRBV7-8 and TRBJ2-7; the TRBD2 assignment by TCRdb is unverifiable without DNA. This CDR3 spans 15 amino acids. Looked up from germline, CDR1 is SGHVS and CDR2 is FQNEAQ. Here the CDR3 reads CASSPGVAGWDEQYF.

The chain links TRBV7-2 to TRBJ2-3. Germline values: CDR1 SGHTA, CDR2 FQGNSA. This CDR3 contains 12 residues. CDR3 in amino acids: CASSFSTDTQYF.

The rearrangement joins TRBV13 to TRBJ1-2. This CDR3 has 12 amino acids. Germline V gene sequence: CDR1 PRHDT, CDR2 FYEKMQ (reference sequence). The CDR3 is CASTHDNYGYTF. Combining the CDR3 with reference TRBV13 and TRBJ1-2 gives the whole variable domain AAGVIQSPRHLIKEKRETATLKCYPIPRHDTVYWYQQGPGQDPQFLISFYEKMQSDKGSIPDRFSAQQFSDYHSELNMSSLELGDSALYFCASTHDNYGYTFGSGTRLTVV.

This chain joins TRBV29-1 and TRBJ2-5; lacking DNA, the TRBD2 call made by TCRdb goes unchecked. CDR3 length: 16 amino acids. Germline-derived CDR1 and CDR2 are SQVTM and ANQGSEA. CDR3 loop: CSVDVLAGRYQETQYF.